Shown below are 11 T cell receptor beta chains from a single sample sequenced in a study of blood T cell repertoires in COVID-19. Method: immunoSEQ multiplex PCR; TCRdb's copy keeps in-frame clones and lacks some. This table has about 300,000 clones, over 85% appearing once. Input material: PBMCs or T cells enriched from blood (not recorded which). The receptors here all came from a woman in her forties or fifties who had been exposed to COVID-19.

CDR3 protein: CASSPPGGGHEQYF. The CDR3 nucleotides are TGTGCCAGCTCACCACCCGGTGGCGGGCACGAGCAGTACTTC. The rearrangement joins TRBV18 to TRBJ2-7, with D possibly TRBD2 on 5 matching bases. CDR3 size: 14 residues. Germline loops: CDR1 KGHSH, CDR2 LQKENI. V lost 0 bases to trimming and J lost 5 bases, with 11 bases between them.

V and J are TRBV6-5 and TRBJ1-4; possible D gene TRBD1, 6 bases. CDR1 and CDR2 from the germline V gene are MNHEY and SVGAGI. V was clipped by 6 bases and J by 5 bases, with 13 bases between them. The CDR3 contains 14 residues. The CDR3 sequence: CASRQQGGNEKLFF. The CDR3 DNA follows: TGTGCCAGCAGGCAACAGGGTGGAAATGAAAAACTGTTTTTT.

J is TRBJ2-2 and V is TRBV6-1; 7 bases fit TRBD1. The CDR3 contains 19 residues. After removal of 1 base from V and 3 bases from J, the junction contained 14 bases not matched to a gene. Germline V lookup: CDR1 MNHNS, CDR2 SASEGT. The CDR3 DNA reads TGTGCCAGCAGTGAAGGTGACAGGGTCTTGTTAGGTTACACCGGGGAGCTGTTTTTT. Protein sequence: CASSEGDRVLLGYTGELFF.

V usage is TRBV7-8 and J usage is TRBJ1-4; 12 bases match TRBD1. Germline V gene lookup returns CDR1 SGHVS and CDR2 FQNEAQ. J lost 8 bases, V lost 5 bases, and 6 bases had no gene match. This CDR3 has 15 residues. CDR3 coding DNA: TGTGCCAGCAGCCCAGGGACAGGGGGCTACGAAAAACTGTTTTTT. Protein product: CASSPGTGGYEKLFF.

The chain carries TRBV27 and TRBJ1-5, with 7 positions matching TRBD1. The CDR3 runs to 16 residues. The trim removed 5 bases at V and 6 bases at J, leaving 13 bases unmatched. Looked up from germline, CDR1 is MNHEY and CDR2 is SMNVEV (reference sequence). Here the CDR3 DNA reads TGTGCCAGCAGTCCCCGGGTGGGGACAGCCATTCAGCCCCAGCATTTT. It codes for CASSPRVGTAIQPQHF.

The rearrangement joins TRBV5-1 to TRBJ2-1; tentatively, D is TRBD1 (6 bases). Trimming took 4 bases from V and 0 from J, leaving 14 bases between them. Germline loops: CDR1 SGHRS, CDR2 YFSETQ. This CDR3 is built from 16 residues. The CDR3 DNA reads TGCGCCAGCAGCCTTAATACAGGGTTCTCCTACAATGAGCAGTTCTTC. Its protein product is CASSLNTGFSYNEQFF.

V is TRBV5-1 and J is TRBJ1-1, with a weak D call TRBD1 (6 bases). V was clipped by 2 bases and J by 5 bases, with 13 bases between them. CDR1 and CDR2 from the germline V gene are SGHRS and YFSETQ. This CDR3 has 14 amino acids. DNA of the CDR3: TGCGCCAGCAGCTTACAGGGCTATGATACTGAAGCTTTCTTT. Translating it yields CASSLQGYDTEAFF.

The V and J genes are TRBV28 and TRBJ1-1; no definite D call. V shed 6 bases and J shed 3 bases, with 11 bases lying between them. The CDR3 is 13 amino acids. CDR1 and CDR2 from the germline V gene are MDHEN and SYDVKM. This CDR3 is CASSDEHDTEAFF. CDR3 DNA sequence: TGTGCCAGCAGCGATGAACATGACACTGAAGCTTTCTTT.

This chain connects TRBV24-1 to TRBJ2-5, with 10 bases lining up with TRBD2. Germline lookup yields CDR1 KGHDR and CDR2 SFDVKD. This CDR3 comprises 17 residues. Losses at the gene ends were 5 bases for V and 2 bases for J; bases not matched to a gene: 10. CDR3 amino acids: CATSVPRLTSGQETQYF. CDR3 nucleotides: TGTGCCACCAGTGTCCCCCGGTTGACTAGCGGGCAAGAGACCCAGTACTTC.

This clone showed up just once. The chain employs TRBV23-1 and TRBJ1-2; 8 bases line up with TRBD1. Being an ORF, TRBV23-1 has a function that is uncertain. Losses at the gene ends were 2 bases for V and 8 bases for J; bases not matched to a gene: 4. The CDR3 loop spans 13 amino acids. CDR3 DNA sequence: TGCGCCAGCAGTCAAGACAGGGGAGGGGGCTACACCTTC. Protein: CASSQDRGGGYTF.

This chain joins TRBV24-1 and TRBJ1-2, with a tentative D call TRBD1 (6 bases). Trimming removed 2 bases from V and 7 bases from J, with 13 bases in between. This CDR3 spans 14 amino acids. Germline V gene sequence: CDR1 KGHDR, CDR2 SFDVKD. Here the CDR3 reads CATSDSRGTSGYTF. In DNA form, the CDR3 reads TGTGCCACCAGTGATTCTCGAGGGACAAGTGGCTACACCTTC.